This TCR beta chain was sequenced during a study of blood T cell repertoires in COVID-19. Study-level information: COVID-19 samples collected from the United States, Italy and Spain covered acute and convalescent phases. The analysed material was cDNA or gDNA that came from T cells, B-cell-depleted T cells, or PBMCs.

The V segment lost 4 bases and the J segment 1 base; nucleotides outside the gene matches: 6. Germline CDR1 is LGHDT and CDR2 is YNNKEL (reference sequence). The CDR3 has 15 residues. In the authors' workflow: It was from reference gene primer amplification that nucleated cell counts were estimated. Generated by immunoSEQ multiplex PCR, the TCRdb table keeps only in-frame clones and is missing some. V, J and clone size were drawn from that table, and D and trimming were deduced from the DNA. The data contain around 110,000 clones, 90% of them singletons. The sequenced sample was peripheral blood. This receptor was taken from a human donor with active COVID-19. The donor label of this sample is uncertain. This chain connects TRBV3-1 (or the pseudogene TRBV3-2) to TRBJ1-1; 7 nucleotides match TRBD1. The CDR3 region has the DNA TGTGCCAGCAGCCCCAGACAGGGAAAGAACACTGAAGCTTTCTTT. Residues: CASSPRQGKNTEAFF.